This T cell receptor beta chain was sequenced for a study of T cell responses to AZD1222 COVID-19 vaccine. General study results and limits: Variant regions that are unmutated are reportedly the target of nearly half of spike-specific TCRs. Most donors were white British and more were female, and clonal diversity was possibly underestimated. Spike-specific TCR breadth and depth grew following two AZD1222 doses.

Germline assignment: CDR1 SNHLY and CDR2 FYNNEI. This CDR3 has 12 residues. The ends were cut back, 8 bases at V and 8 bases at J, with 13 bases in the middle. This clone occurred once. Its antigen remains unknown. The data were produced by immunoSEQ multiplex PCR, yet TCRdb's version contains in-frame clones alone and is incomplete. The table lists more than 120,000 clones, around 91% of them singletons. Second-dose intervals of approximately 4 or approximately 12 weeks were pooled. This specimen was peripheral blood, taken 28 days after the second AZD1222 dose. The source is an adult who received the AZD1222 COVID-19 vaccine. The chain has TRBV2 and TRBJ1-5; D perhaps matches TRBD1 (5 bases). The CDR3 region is CASGGEMEPQHF. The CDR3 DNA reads TGTGCCAGCGGGGGGGAAATGGAGCCCCAGCATTTT.